This TCR beta chain was sequenced for a study of radiotherapy plus CTLA-4 blockade in lung cancer. Study-wide results and caveats: Interferon-beta, together with early blood T cell clone dynamics, reportedly best predicted response. Radiotherapy plus ipilimumab was followed by expansion in blood of tumor-derived TCR clones.

Here immunoSEQ multiplex PCR was the method, and the copy in TCRdb shows in-frame clones only, minus some. The table lists under 50,000 clones, 60% to 80% of them singletons. The CDR3 has 15 residues. Those patients who had chemo-refractory metastatic non-small-cell lung cancer were given focal radiation along with CTLA-4 blockade through ipilimumab. As regards this clone: Its antigen is undetermined.

The V and J genes are TRBV21-1 and TRBJ1-5. TRBV21-1 is shown as a pseudogene. The specimen comprised peripheral blood, sampled from a patient treated with radiotherapy plus ipilimumab. This clonotype was obtained from a human donor with non-small cell lung cancer that progressed on radiotherapy plus ipilimumab. As DNA, the CDR3 is TGTGCCAGCAGCAAATTCAGGGTGGGAGGGCGGCCCCAGCATTTT. This encodes CASSKFRVGGRPQHF.